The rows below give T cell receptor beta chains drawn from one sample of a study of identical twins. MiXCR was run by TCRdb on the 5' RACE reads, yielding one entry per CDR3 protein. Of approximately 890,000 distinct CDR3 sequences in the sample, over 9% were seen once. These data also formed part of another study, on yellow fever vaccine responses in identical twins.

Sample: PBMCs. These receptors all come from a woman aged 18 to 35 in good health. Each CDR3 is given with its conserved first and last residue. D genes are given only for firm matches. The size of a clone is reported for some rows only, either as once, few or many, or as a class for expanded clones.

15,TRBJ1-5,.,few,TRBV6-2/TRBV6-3,TGTGCCAGCAGTACCAGGACAGTCGCCAATCAGCCCCAGCATTTT,CASSTRTVANQPQHF
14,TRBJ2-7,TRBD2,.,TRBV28,TGTGCCAGCAAACTAGCGGGGTACTCCTACGAGCAGTACTTC,CASKLAGYSYEQYF
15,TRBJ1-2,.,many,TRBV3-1,TGTGCCAGCAGCCTTTCCGGGACAACTAACTATGGCTACACCTTC,CASSLSGTTNYGYTF
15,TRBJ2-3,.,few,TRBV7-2,TGTGCCAGCAGCTTAACTTTAACCCCACGCCAGACGCAGTATTTT,CASSLTLTPRQTQYF
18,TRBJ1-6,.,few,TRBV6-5,TGTGCCAGCAGTTACTCGAACCGTCCAGGGGCGAAAAATTCACCCCTCCACTTT,CASSYSNRPGAKNSPLHF
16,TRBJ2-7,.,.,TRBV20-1,TGCAGTGCTAGAGATTCCCGGTGGCAAAACTCCTACGAGCAGTACTTC,CSARDSRWQNSYEQYF
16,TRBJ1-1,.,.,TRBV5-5,TGTGCCAGCAGCATCTACACATCGGGTTGGAACACTGAAGCTTTCTTT,CASSIYTSGWNTEAFF
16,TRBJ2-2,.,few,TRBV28,TGTGCCAGCAGTTTAACCGCGACAGTAAACACCGGGGAGCTGTTTTTT,CASSLTATVNTGELFF
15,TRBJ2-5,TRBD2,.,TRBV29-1,TGCAGCGTTCGTAGGTCGGGAGGGCCCGAAGAGACCCAGTACTTC,CSVRRSGGPEETQYF
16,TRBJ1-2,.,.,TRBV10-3,TGTGCCATCACTAAACTCCTGACAGGCGTCGACTATGGCTACACCTTC,CAITKLLTGVDYGYTF
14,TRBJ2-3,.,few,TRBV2,TGTGCCAGCGGCGGGTCGGCCCCGACAGATACGCAGTATTTT,CASGGSAPTDTQYF
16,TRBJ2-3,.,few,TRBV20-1,TGCAGTGCTAGAGGGGAGGGGGAGTGGGGCACAGATACGCAGTATTTT,CSARGEGEWGTDTQYF
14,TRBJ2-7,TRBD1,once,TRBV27,TGTGCCAGCAGGCTTCACAGGGGGGCCTACGAGCAGTACTTC,CASRLHRGAYEQYF
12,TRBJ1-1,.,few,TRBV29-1,TGCAGCGTAACGACCGCGGGCACTGAAGCTTTCTTT,CSVTTAGTEAFF
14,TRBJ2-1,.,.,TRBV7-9,TGTGCCAGCAGCTTAGGGCTAGCGACGGATGAGCAGTTCTTC,CASSLGLATDEQFF
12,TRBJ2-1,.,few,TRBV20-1,TGCAGTGCTAGAGAAACTCCCACTGAGCAGTTCTTC,CSARETPTEQFF
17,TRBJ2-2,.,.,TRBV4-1,TGCGCCAGCAGCCAAGGCGGAGGGGAAGTAGACACCGGGGAGCTGTTTTTT,CASSQGGGEVDTGELFF
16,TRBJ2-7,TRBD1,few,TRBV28,TGTGCCAGCGGGACAGGGGATGGGGGGCTCTCCTACGAGCAGTACTTC,CASGTGDGGLSYEQYF
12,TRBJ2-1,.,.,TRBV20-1,TGCAGTGCTATCAACAACTACAATGAGCAGTTCTTC,CSAINNYNEQFF
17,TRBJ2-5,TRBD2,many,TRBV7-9,TGTGCCAGCAGACGGGGTAGCGGGGGGACGTACCAAGAGACCCAGTACTTC,CASRRGSGGTYQETQYF
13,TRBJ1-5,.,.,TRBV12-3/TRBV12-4,TGTGCCAGCAGTTTTGCGGAGAATCAGCCCCAGCATTTT,CASSFAENQPQHF
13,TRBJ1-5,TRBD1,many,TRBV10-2,TGCGCCAGCAGCCGGGACAGGTCACAGCCCCAGCATTTT,CASSRDRSQPQHF
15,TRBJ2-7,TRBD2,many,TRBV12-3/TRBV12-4,TGTGCCAGCAGTCCTCTAGCGGGGAAGGTCTACGAGCAGTACTTC,CASSPLAGKVYEQYF
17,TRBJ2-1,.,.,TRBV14,TGTGCCAGCAGCCAAGATAGGACTATCAGCTCCTACAATGAGCAGTTCTTC,CASSQDRTISSYNEQFF
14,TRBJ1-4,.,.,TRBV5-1,TGCGCCAGCAGCTTCGGGACCCTAAATGAAAAACTGTTTTTT,CASSFGTLNEKLFF
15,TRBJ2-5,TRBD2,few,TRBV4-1,TGCGCCAGCAGCCAAGATCGACTAGCGGGGGGGTCCCAGTACTTC,CASSQDRLAGGSQYF
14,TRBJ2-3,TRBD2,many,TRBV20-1,TGCAGTGCTCGCAGCGGGGGTAGCACAGATACGCAGTATTTT,CSARSGGSTDTQYF
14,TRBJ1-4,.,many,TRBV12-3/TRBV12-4,TGTGCCAGCAGTTTGGAGGGATTCGGGGAAAAACTGTTTTTT,CASSLEGFGEKLFF
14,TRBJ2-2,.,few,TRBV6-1,TGTGCCAGCACTCCAGGGGGGGTCACCGGGGAGCTGTTTTTT,CASTPGGVTGELFF
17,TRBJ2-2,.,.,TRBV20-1,.,CSARDLRGGWTGELFFF
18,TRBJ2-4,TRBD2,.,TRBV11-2,TGTGCCAGCAGCTTAGAGCTGGGCATAGGCGGGAGCAAAAACATTCAGTACTTC,CASSLELGIGGSKNIQYF
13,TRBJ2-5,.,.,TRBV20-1,TGCAGTGCTACGGATAGGGGTCAAAAGACCCAGTACTTC,CSATDRGQKTQYF